What follows are 15 T cell receptor beta chains derived from one specimen sequenced in a study of cytomegalovirus exposure and HLA in healthy donors. The PCR made use of 60 Vbeta and 13 Jbeta primers. Clones were sequenced by immunoSEQ multiplex PCR, and TCRdb holds only the in-frame ones, with some missing. Among around 160,000 clones listed, 65% to 70% were seen once. The sequenced sample consisted of PBMCs. These receptors were obtained from a young woman in good health and CMV-seropositive.

CDR3 DNA: TGTGCCAGCAGCTTCGGGACTAGCGGGAGCAATGAGCAGTTCTTC. Residues: CASSFGTSGSNEQFF. J is TRBJ2-1 and V is TRBV7-3; 14 nucleotides agree with TRBD2. The germline gives CDR1 SGHTA, CDR2 FQGTGA. The CDR3 has 15 residues. V gave up 3 bases and J gave up 6 bases; unmatched junction bases: 1.

This chain uses TRBV28 with TRBJ2-5; TRBD2 is a possible D gene (5 bases). The V gene's germline CDR1 is MDHEN and CDR2 SYDVKM. The CDR3 has 17 amino acids. The germline V and J ends were trimmed by 3 bases and 1 base, with 18 bases remaining between them. CDR3 nucleotides: TGTGCCAGCAGTTTTCTTGATGAGCGAACTAGCCAAGAGACCCAGTACTTC. It codes for CASSFLDERTSQETQYF.

This clone has a handful of counts. V usage is TRBV5-5 and J usage is TRBJ1-1; D remains unclear. The CDR3 loop spans 14 amino acids. Germline V gene lookup returns CDR1 SGHKS and CDR2 YYEKEE (reference sequence). V was trimmed by 2 bases and J by 4 bases, leaving 12 bases between them. The CDR3 DNA is TGTGCCAGCAGCTTAACTAGTGGACCCACTGAAGCTTTCTTT. It yields the protein CASSLTSGPTEAFF.

The CDR3 nucleotides read TGTGCCAGCAGCGTAGCTGAGGGGGCCTCCTACAATGAGCAGTTCTTC. This encodes CASSVAEGASYNEQFF. This rearrangement joins TRBV9 to TRBJ2-1, with TRBD1 identical over 7 bases. Germline assignment: CDR1 SGDLS and CDR2 YYNGEE. The ends lost 0 bases at V and 0 bases at J; junction bases unmatched: 3. CDR3 length equals 16 residues.

This clone appeared once. The genes are TRBV30 and TRBJ1-4; D is ambiguous. This CDR3 is built from 15 residues. V lost 1 base and J 0 bases, leaving 9 bases between the germline ends. The germline gives CDR1 GTSNPN, CDR2 SVGIG (reference sequence). Here the CDR3 reads CAWSGGFATNEKLFF. The CDR3 DNA reads as TGTGCCTGGAGTGGAGGGTTTGCAACTAATGAAAAACTGTTTTTT.

This chain uses TRBV18 with TRBJ1-4; 11 positions match TRBD1. V gave up 4 bases and J gave up 7 bases; unmatched junction bases: 2. The CDR3 totals 14 residues. Per the germline V gene, CDR1 is KGHSH and CDR2 is LQKENI. The CDR3: CASSQDRGLEKLFF. In nucleotides, the CDR3 is TGTGCCAGCTCACAGGACAGGGGGCTTGAAAAACTGTTTTTT. Filled out from reference TRBV18 and TRBJ1-4, the complete variable domain reads NAGVMQNPRHLVRRRGQEARLRCSPMKGHSHVYWYRQLPEEGLKFMVYLQKENIIDESGMPKERFSAEFPKEGPSILRIQQVVRGDSAAYFCASSQDRGLEKLFFGSGTQLSVL.

The rearrangement joins TRBV6-5 to TRBJ2-7; 8 nucleotides agree with TRBD2. The CDR3 contains 16 residues. Per germline, CDR1 MNHEY and CDR2 SVGAGI. Losses at the gene ends were 0 bases for V and 5 bases for J; bases not matched to a gene: 9. The CDR3 bases are TGTGCCAGCAGTTACTCGATCGAGGGTAGCGGGGACGAGCAGTACTTC. Translated: CASSYSIEGSGDEQYF.

V and J are TRBV30 and TRBJ1-4; D gene unclear. Trimming shortened V by 6 bases and J by 5 bases, and 10 bases separated the two germline ends. This CDR3 has 12 amino acids. Germline-derived CDR1 and CDR2 are GTSNPN and SVGIG (reference sequence). Here the CDR3 reads CACDVGNEKLFF. The DNA of the CDR3 is TGTGCCTGTGACGTCGGGAATGAAAAACTGTTTTTT.

The chain uses TRBV29-1 and TRBJ1-2; D gene ambiguous. The CDR3 has 12 residues. V lost 7 bases to trimming and J lost 0 bases, with 9 bases between them. The germline gives CDR1 SQVTM, CDR2 ANQGSEA. DNA of the CDR3: TGCAGCGGGGAGCTAGCTAACTATGGCTACACCTTC. Translating it yields CSGELANYGYTF.

Written as DNA, the CDR3 is TGTGCCACCAGCAGAGATCGGGTAGCCTACGAGCAGTACTTC. Translating gives CATSRDRVAYEQYF. The J gene is TRBJ2-7, the V gene TRBV15, with D unclear. The ends were cut back, 0 bases at V and 2 bases at J, with 8 bases in the middle. Germline values: CDR1 LNHNV, CDR2 YYDKDF (reference sequence). The CDR3 contains 14 residues.

Only a few counts were recorded for this clone. CDR3 loop: CASSLGPYAGVGDTQYF. CDR3 DNA: TGCGCCAGCAGCTTGGGCCCTTACGCGGGAGTGGGAGATACGCAGTATTTT. The rearrangement uses TRBV5-1 and TRBJ2-3, with 7 bases identical to TRBD2. The CDR3 totals 17 residues. After removal of 0 bases from V and 5 bases from J, the junction contained 12 bases not matched to a gene. Looked up from germline, CDR1 is SGHRS and CDR2 is YFSETQ. Drawing the rest from reference TRBV5-1 and TRBJ2-3, the complete variable domain is KAGVTQTPRYLIKTRGQQVTLSCSPISGHRSVSWYQQTPGQGLQFLFEYFSETQRNKGNFPGRFSGRQFSNSRSEMNVSTLELGDSALYLCASSLGPYAGVGDTQYFGPGTRLTVL.

The chain couples TRBV18 to TRBJ1-2; 9 nucleotides match TRBD1. J lost 7 bases, V lost 6 bases, and 6 bases had no gene match. The CDR3 consists of 13 residues. Germline V gene sequence: CDR1 KGHSH, CDR2 LQKENI. Here the CDR3 DNA reads TGTGCCAGCTCTGGGACAGGGCGCGGTGGCTACACCTTC. Translated: CASSGTGRGGYTF.

The J gene is TRBJ1-2, the V gene TRBV15; D might be TRBD1 (5 bases). The CDR3 has 15 amino acids. The V gene's germline CDR1 is LNHNV and CDR2 YYDKDF (reference sequence). The ends were cut back, 0 bases at V and 6 bases at J, with 14 bases in the middle. In DNA form, the CDR3 reads TGTGCCACCAGCAGAGATTGGAGCAGGGATCATGGCTACACCTTC. Protein sequence: CATSRDWSRDHGYTF.

The rearrangement joins TRBV28 to TRBJ2-3, with D possibly matching TRBD2 (5 bases). Trimming took 8 bases from V and 0 from J, leaving 6 bases between them. Germline loops: CDR1 MDHEN, CDR2 SYDVKM. This CDR3 is 12 amino acids long. CDR3 DNA: TGTGCCAGCCGCGGGAGCACAGATACGCAGTATTTT. Translating gives CASRGSTDTQYF. Full variable domain (remainder filled in from reference TRBV28 and TRBJ2-3): DVKVTQSSRYLVKRTGEKVFLECVQDMDHENMFWYRQDPGLGLRLIYFSYDVKMKEKGDIPEGYSVSREKKERFSLILESASTNQTSMYLCASRGSTDTQYFGPGTRLTVL.

The chain carries TRBV7-9 and TRBJ2-3, with D possibly being TRBD2 (6 bases). The ends were cut back, 3 bases at V and 8 bases at J, with 15 bases in the middle. The CDR3 spans 14 residues. Germline lookup yields CDR1 SEHNR and CDR2 FQNEAQ (reference sequence). The CDR3 here is CASSFIRAGGTQYF. In nucleotides, the CDR3 is TGTGCCAGCAGCTTTATTAGGGCCGGGGGTACGCAGTATTTT.